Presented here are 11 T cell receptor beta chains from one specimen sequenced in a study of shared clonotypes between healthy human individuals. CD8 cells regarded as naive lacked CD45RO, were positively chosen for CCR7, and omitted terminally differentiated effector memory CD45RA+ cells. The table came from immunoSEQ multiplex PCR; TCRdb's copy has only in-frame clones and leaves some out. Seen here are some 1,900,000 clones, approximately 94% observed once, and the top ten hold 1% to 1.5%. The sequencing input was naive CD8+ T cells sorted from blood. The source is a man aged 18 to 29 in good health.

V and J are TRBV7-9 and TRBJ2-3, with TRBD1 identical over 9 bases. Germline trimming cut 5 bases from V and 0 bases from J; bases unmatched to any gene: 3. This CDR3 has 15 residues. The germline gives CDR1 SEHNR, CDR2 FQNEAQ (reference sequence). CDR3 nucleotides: TGTGCCAGCAGCCGACAGGGGGTTAGCACAGATACGCAGTATTTT. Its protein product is CASSRQGVSTDTQYF.

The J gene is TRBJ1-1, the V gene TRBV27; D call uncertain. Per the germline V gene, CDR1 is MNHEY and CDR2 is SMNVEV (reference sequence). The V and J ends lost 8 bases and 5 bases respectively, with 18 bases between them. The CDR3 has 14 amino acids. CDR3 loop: CASHSTGVRTEAFF. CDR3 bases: TGTGCCAGCCATTCCACGGGAGTAAGGACTGAAGCTTTCTTT.

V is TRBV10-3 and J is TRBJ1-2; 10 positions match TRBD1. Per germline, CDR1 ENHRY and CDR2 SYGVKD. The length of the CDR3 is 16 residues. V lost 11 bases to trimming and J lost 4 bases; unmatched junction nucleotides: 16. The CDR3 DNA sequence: TGTGCCGCCTACCGGGACAGGGGCCCTGTGGGCTATGGCTACACCTTC. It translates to CAAYRDRGPVGYGYTF.

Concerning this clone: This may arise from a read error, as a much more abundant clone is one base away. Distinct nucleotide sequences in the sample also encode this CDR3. Here the CDR3 reads CASSVGWGTYEQYF. The CDR3 DNA follows: TGTGCCAGCAGCGTAGGCTGGGGGACCTACGAGCAGTACTTC. The gene calls are TRBV9 and TRBJ2-7, with D perhaps assigned TRBD1 or TRBD2 (5 bases each). Germline lookup yields CDR1 SGDLS and CDR2 YYNGEE. Between the trimmed V and J ends, which lost 0 bases and 2 bases, there was a span of 9 bases. The CDR3 totals 14 residues. Together with reference TRBV9 and TRBJ2-7, the CDR3 gives the full variable domain: DSGVTQTPKHLITATGQRVTLRCSPRSGDLSVYWYQQSLDQGLQFLIQYYNGEERAKGNILERFSAQQFPDLHSELNLSSLELGDSALYFCASSVGWGTYEQYFGPGTRLTVT.

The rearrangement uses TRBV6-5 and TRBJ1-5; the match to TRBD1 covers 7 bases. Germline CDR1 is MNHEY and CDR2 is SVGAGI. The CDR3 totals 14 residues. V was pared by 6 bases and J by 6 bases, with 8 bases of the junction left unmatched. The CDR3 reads CASSPGGGLQPQHF. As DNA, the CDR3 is TGTGCCAGCAGCCCAGGGGGGGGCCTTCAGCCCCAGCATTTT.

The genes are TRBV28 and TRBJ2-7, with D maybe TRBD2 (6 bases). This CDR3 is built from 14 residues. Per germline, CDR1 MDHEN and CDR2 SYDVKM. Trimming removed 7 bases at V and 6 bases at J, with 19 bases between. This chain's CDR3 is CASKEGGGALEQYF. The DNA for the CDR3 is TGTGCCAGCAAGGAGGGTGGCGGGGCCCTCGAGCAGTACTTC.

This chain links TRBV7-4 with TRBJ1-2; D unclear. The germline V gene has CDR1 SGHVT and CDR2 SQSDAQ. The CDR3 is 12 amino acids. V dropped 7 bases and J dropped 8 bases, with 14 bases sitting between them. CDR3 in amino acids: CASNWAGGGYTF. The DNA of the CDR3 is TGTGCCAGCAACTGGGCCGGAGGAGGCTACACCTTC.

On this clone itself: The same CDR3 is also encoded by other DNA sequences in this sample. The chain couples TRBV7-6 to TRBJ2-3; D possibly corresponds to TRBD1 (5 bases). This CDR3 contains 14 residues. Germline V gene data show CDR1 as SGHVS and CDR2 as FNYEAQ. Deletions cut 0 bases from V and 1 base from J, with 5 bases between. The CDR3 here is CASSLAGGTDTQYF. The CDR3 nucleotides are TGTGCCAGCAGCTTAGCAGGGGGCACAGATACGCAGTATTTT.

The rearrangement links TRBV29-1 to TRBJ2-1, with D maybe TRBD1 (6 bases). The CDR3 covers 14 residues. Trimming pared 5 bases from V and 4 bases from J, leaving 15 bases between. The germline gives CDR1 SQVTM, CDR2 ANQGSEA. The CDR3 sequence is CSVLDGQPYNEQFF. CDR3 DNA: TGCAGCGTTCTGGACGGACAGCCATACAATGAGCAGTTCTTC.

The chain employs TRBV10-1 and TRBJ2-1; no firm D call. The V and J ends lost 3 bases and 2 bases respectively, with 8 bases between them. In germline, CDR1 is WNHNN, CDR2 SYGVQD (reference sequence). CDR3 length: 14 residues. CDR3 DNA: TGCGCCAGCAGTGACACTCCCCCCTACAATGAGCAGTTCTTC. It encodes CASSDTPPYNEQFF.

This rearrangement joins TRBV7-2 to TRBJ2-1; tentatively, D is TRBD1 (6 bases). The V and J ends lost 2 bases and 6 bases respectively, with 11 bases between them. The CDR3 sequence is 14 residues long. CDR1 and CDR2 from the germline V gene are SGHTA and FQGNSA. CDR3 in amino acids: CASSLWGLGNEQFF. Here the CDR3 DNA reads TGTGCCAGCAGCTTATGGGGGCTAGGCAATGAGCAGTTCTTC. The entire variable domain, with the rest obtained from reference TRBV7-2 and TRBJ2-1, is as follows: GAGVSQSPSNKVTEKGKDVELRCDPISGHTALYWYRQSLGQGLEFLIYFQGNSAPDKSGLPSDRFSAERTGGSVSTLTIQRTQQEDSAVYLCASSLWGLGNEQFFGPGTRLTVL.